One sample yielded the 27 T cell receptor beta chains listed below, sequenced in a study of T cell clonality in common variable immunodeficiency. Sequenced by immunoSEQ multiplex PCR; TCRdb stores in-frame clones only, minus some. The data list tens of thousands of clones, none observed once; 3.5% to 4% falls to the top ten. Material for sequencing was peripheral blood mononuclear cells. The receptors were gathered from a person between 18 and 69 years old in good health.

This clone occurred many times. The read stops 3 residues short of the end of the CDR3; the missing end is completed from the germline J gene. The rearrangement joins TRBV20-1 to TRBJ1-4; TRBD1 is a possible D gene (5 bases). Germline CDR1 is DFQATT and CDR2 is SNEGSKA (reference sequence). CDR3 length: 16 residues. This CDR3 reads CSAPSGASSGANVLFF. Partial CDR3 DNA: TGCAGTGCCCCTAGCGGTGCTAGCTCTGGGGCCAACGTA.

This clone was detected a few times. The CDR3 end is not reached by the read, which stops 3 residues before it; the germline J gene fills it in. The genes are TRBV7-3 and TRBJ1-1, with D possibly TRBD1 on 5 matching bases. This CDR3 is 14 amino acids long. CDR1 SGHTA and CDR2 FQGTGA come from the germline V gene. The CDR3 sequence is CASSLQAGEETAFF. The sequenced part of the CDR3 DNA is TGTGCCAGCAGCTTACAAGCGGGGGAGGAGACA.

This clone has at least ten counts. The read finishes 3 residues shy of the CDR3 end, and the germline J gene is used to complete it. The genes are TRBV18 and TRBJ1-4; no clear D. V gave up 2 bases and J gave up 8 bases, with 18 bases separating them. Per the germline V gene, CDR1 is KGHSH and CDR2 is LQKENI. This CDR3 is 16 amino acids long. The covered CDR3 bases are TGTGCCAGCTCACCAGGAGGTTCCGAGAGAGGGGAAAAA. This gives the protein CASSPGGSERGEK. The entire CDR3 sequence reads CASSPGGSERGEKLFF.

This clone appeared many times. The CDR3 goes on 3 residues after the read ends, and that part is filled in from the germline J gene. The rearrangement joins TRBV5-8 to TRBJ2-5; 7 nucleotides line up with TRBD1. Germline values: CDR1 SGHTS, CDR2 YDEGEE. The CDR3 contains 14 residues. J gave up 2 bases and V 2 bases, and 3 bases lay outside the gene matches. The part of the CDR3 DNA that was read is TGTGCCAGCAGCTTATCGGGACAGCAAGAGACC. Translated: CASSLSGQQET. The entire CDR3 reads CASSLSGQQETQYF.

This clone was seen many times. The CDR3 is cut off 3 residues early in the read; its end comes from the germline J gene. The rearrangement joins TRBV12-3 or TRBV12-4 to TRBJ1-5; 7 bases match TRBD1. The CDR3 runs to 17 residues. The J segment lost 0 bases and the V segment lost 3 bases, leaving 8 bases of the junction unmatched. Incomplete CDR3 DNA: TGTGCCAGCAGTTTGGCCCAGGGACAGTATAGCAATCAGCCC. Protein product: CASSLAQGQYSNQP. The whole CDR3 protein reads CASSLAQGQYSNQPQHF.

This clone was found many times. Partial CDR3 DNA: TGCAGTGCGCAACAGGGATCGCTCAGTAATCAGCCC. Translated, it gives CSAQQGSLSNQP. The entire CDR3 protein reads CSAQQGSLSNQPQHF. V and J are TRBV20-1 and TRBJ1-5; D is possibly TRBD1 (6 bases). Read sequence stops 3 residues before the CDR3 end, and the germline J gene provides the missing end. The CDR3 extends over 15 amino acids. Germline loops: CDR1 DFQATT, CDR2 SNEGSKA (reference sequence). V lost 6 bases and J 4 bases, leaving 19 bases between the germline ends.

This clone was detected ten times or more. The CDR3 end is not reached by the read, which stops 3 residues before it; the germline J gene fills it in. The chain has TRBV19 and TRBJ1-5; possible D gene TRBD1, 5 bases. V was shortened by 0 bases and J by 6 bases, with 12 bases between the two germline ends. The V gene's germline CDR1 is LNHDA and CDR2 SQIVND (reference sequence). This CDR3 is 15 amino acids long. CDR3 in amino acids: CASSIEGAGSQPQHF. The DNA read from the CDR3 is TGTGCCAGTAGTATAGAAGGGGCCGGGAGTCAGCCC.

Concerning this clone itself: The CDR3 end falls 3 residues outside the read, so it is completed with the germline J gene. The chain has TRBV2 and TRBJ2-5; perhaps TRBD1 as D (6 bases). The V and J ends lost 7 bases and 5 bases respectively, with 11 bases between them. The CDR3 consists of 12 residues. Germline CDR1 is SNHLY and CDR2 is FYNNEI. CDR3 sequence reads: CASKNTGETQYF. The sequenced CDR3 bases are TGTGCCAGCAAAAATACAGGGGAGACC.

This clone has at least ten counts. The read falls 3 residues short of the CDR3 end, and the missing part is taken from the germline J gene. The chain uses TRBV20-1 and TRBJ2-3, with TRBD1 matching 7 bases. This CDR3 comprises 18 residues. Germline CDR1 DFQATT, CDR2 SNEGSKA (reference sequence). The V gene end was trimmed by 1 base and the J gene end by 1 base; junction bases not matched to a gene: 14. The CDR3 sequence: CSARGQGVGVAGTDTQYF. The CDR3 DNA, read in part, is TGCAGTGCTAGAGGTCAGGGGGTTGGGGTCGCCGGCACAGATACG.

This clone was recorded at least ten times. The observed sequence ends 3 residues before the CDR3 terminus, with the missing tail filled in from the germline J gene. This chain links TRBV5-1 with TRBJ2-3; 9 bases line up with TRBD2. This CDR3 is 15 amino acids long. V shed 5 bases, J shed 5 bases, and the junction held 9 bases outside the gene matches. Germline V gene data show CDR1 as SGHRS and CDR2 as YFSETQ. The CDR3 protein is CASSLSGRTGDTQYF. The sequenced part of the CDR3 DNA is TGCGCCAGCAGTTTGAGCGGGAGGACGGGAGATACG. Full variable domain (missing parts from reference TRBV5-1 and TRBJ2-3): KAGVTQTPRYLIKTRGQQVTLSCSPISGHRSVSWYQQTPGQGLQFLFEYFSETQRNKGNFPGRFSGRQFSNSRSEMNVSTLELGDSALYLCASSLSGRTGDTQYFGPGTRLTVL.

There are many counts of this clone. The CDR3: CASSILAGQDTQYF. CDR3 bases read: TGTGCCAGTAGTATCCTAGCGGGCCAAGATACG. The rearrangement joins TRBV19 to TRBJ2-3, with 8 bases fitting TRBD2. Read coverage stops 3 residues before the CDR3 terminus; the germline J gene supplies the remainder. This CDR3 has 14 amino acids. The V gene end was trimmed by 3 bases and the J gene end by 5 bases; junction bases not matched to a gene: 4. In germline, CDR1 is LNHDA, CDR2 SQIVND (reference sequence).

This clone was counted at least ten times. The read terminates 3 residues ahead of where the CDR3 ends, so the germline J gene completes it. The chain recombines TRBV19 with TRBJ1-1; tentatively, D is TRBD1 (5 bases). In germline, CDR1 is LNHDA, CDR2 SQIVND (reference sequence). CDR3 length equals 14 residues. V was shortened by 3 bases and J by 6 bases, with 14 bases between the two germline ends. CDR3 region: CASSIRARTAEAFF. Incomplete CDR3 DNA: TGTGCCAGTAGTATCAGGGCCAGGACGGCTGAA.

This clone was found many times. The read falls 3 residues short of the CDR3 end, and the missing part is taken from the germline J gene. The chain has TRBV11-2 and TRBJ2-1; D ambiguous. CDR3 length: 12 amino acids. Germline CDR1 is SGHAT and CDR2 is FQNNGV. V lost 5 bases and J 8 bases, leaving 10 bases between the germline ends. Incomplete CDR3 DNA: TGTGCCAGCAGCCATCAGTTGTATGAG. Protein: CASSHQLYE. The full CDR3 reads CASSHQLYEQFF. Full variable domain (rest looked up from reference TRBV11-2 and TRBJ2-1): EAGVAQSPRYKIIEKRQSVAFWCNPISGHATLYWYQQILGQGPKLLIQFQNNGVVDDSQLPKDRFSAERLKGVDSTLKIQPAKLEDSAVYLCASSHQLYEQFFGPGTRLTVL.

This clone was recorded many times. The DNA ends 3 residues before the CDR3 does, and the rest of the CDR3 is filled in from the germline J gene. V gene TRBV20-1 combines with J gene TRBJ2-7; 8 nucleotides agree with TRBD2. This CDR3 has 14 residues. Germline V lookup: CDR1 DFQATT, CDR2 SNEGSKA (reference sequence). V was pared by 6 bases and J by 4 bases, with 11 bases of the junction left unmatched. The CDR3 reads CSAETSGPLYEQYF. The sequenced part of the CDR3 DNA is TGCAGTGCCGAAACTAGCGGACCTCTGTACGAG.

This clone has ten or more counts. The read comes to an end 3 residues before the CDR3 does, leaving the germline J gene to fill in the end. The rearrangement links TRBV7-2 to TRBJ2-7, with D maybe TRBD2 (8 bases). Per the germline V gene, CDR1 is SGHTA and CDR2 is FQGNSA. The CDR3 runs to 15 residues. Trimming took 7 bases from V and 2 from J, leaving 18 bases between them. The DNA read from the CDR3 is TGTGCCAGCACCGGGGGGGTAGGGGGCGCCTACGAG. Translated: CASTGGVGGAYE. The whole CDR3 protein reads CASTGGVGGAYEQYF.

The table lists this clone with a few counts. CDR3 residues: CASRELAGGLTVAKNIQYF. Partial CDR3 DNA: TGTGCCAGCAGGGAGCTAGCGGGAGGGCTGACTGTAGCCAAAAACATT. The chain couples TRBV2 to TRBJ2-4; 12 nucleotides match TRBD2. The sequenced fragment ends 3 residues before the CDR3 boundary, so the rest is inferred from the germline J gene. The CDR3 covers 19 residues. Germline CDR1 and CDR2: SNHLY and FYNNEI. V gave up 6 bases and J gave up 0 bases; unmatched junction bases: 12.

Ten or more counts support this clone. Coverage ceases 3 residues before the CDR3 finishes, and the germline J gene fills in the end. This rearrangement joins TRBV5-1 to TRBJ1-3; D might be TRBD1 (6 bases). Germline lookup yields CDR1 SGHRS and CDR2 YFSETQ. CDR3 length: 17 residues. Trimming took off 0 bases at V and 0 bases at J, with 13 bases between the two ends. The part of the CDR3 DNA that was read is TGCGCCAGCAGCTTGGCCACGGACAGACCCTCTGGAAACACC. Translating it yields CASSLATDRPSGNT. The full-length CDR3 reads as CASSLATDRPSGNTIYF.

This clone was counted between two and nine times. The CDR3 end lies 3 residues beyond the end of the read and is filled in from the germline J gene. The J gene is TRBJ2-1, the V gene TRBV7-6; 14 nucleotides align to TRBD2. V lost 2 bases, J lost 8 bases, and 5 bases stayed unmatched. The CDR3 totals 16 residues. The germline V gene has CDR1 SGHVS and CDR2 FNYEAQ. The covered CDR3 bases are TGTGCCAGCAGCTTATATGGGACTAGCGGGGGCGATGAG. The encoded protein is CASSLYGTSGGDE. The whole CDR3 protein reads CASSLYGTSGGDEQFF.

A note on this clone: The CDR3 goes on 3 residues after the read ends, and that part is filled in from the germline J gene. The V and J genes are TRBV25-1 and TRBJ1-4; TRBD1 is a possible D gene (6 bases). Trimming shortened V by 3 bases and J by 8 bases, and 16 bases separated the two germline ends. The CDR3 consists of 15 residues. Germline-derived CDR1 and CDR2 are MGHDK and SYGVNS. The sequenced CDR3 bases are TGTGCCAGCAGTGAGCCAGGACAGAGGACCGAAAAA. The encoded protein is CASSEPGQRTEK. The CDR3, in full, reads CASSEPGQRTEKLFF.

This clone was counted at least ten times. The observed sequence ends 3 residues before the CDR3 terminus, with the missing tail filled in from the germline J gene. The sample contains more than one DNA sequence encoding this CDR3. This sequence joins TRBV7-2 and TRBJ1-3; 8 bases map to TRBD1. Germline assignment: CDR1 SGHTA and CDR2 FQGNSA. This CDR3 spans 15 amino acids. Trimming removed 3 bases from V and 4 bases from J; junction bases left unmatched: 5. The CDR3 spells CASSLDRAGGNTIYF. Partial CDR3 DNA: TGTGCCAGCAGCTTGGACAGGGCTGGAGGAAACACC.

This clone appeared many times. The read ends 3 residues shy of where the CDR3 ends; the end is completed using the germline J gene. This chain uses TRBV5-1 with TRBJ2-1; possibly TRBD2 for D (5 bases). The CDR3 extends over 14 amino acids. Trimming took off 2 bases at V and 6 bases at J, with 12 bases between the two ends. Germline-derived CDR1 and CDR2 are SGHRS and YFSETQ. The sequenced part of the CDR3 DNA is TGCGCCAGCAGCTTACAAACTAGAGCCAATGAG. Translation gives CASSLQTRANE. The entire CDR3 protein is CASSLQTRANEQFF. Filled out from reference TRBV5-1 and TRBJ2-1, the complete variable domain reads KAGVTQTPRYLIKTRGQQVTLSCSPISGHRSVSWYQQTPGQGLQFLFEYFSETQRNKGNFPGRFSGRQFSNSRSEMNVSTLELGDSALYLCASSLQTRANEQFFGPGTRLTVL.

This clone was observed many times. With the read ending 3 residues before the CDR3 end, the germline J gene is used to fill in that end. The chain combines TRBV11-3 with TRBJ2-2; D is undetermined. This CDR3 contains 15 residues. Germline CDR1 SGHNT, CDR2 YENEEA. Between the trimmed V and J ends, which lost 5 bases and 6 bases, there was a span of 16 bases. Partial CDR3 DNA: TGTGCCAGCAGCCCCCCAAGGGCAACAGCCGGGGAG. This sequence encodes CASSPPRATAGE. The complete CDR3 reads CASSPPRATAGELFF.

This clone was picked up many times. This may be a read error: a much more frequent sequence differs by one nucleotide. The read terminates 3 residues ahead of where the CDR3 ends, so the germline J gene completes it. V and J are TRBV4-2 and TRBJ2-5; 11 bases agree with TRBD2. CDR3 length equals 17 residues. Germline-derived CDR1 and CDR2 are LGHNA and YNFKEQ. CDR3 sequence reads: CASSQDLAGGPTDTQYF. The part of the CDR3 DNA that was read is TGTGCCAGCAGCCAAGATCTAGCGGGGGGTCCCACAGATACC.

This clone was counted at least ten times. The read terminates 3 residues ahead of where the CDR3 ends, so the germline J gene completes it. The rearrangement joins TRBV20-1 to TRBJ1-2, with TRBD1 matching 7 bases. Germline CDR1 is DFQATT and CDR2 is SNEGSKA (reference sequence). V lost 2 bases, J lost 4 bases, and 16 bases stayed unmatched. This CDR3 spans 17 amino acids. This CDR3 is CSARFRSIGDSSYGYTF. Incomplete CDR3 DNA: TGCAGTGCTAGATTCCGCAGTATAGGGGACAGCTCCTATGGC.

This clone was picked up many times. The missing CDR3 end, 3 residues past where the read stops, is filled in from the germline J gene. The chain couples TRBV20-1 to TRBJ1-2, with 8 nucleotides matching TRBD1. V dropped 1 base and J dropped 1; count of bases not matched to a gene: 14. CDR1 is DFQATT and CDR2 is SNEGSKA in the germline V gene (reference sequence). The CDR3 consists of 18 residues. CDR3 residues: CSARVFRTGQGFNYGYTF. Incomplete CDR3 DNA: TGCAGTGCTAGAGTGTTTAGAACCGGACAGGGCTTTAACTATGGC.

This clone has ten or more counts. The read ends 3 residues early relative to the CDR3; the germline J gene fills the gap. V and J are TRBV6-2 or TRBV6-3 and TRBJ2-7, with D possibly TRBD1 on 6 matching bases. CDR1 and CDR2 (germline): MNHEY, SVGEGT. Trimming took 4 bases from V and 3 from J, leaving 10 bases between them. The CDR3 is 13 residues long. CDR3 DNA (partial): TGTGCCAGCAGTTCCGACAGGTTCTACGAG. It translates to CASSSDRFYE. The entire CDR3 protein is CASSSDRFYEQYF.

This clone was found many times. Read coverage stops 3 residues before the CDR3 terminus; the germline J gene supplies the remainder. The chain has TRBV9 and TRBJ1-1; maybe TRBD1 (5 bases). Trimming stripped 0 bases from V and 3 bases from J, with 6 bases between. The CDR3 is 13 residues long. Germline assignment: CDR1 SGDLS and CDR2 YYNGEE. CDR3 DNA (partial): TGTGCCAGCAGCGTAGGAGGGGACACTGAA. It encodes CASSVGGDTE. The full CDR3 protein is CASSVGGDTEAFF.